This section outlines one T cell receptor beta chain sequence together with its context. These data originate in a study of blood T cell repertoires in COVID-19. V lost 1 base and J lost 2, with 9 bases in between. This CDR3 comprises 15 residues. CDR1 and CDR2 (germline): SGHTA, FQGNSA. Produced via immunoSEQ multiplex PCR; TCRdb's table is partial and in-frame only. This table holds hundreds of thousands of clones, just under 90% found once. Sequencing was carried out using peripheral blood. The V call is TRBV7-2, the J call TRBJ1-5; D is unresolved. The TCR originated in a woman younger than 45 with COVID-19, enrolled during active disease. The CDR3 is CASSLGRSGNQPQHF. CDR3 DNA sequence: TGTGCCAGCAGCTTAGGCAGATCCGGCAATCAGCCCCAGCATTTT.